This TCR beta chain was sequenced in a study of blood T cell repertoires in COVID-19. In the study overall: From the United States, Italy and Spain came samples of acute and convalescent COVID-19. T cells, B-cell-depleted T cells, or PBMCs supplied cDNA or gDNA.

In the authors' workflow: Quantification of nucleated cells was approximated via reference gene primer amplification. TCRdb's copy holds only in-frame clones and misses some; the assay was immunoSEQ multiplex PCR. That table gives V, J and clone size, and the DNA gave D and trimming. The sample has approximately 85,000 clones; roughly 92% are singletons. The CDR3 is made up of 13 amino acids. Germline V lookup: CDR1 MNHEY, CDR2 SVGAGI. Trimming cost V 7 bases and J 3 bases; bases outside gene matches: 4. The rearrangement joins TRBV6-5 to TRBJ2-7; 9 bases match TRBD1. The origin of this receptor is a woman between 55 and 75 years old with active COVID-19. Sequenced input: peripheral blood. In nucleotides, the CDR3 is TGTGCCAGCACTACAGGGGGCAGCTACGAGCAGTACTTC. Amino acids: CASTTGGSYEQYF.